A selection of T cell receptor beta chains follows, all from one sample in a study of blood T cells in healthy people across ages. TCRdb reprocessed the 5' RACE reads with MiXCR, giving one entry per CDR3 protein. The table shows about 1,800,000 distinct CDR3 sequences, with about 30% occurring only once. Input material: blood. The receptors derive from a woman younger than 45 in good health. The CDR3 runs from the conserved cysteine through the conserved F or W. A D gene is named only where the DNA matches it firmly. Only some rows state a clone size, as once, few, many or a class for expanded clones.

V	J	D	size	DNA	CDR3
TRBV27	TRBJ2-3	NA	NA	TGTGCCAGCAGTTTCAGGGTTCGCACAGATACGCAGTATTTT	CASSFRVRTDTQYF
TRBV29-1	TRBJ2-1	NA	many	TGCAGCGTTGATCGTCGGAGAATGAATGAGCAGTTCTTC	CSVDRRRMNEQFF
TRBV24-1	TRBJ1-1	NA	few	TGTGCCACCAGTGATTGGGAGGACACTGAAGCTTTCTTT	CATSDWEDTEAFF
TRBV7-2	TRBJ2-1	NA	many	TGTGCCAGCAGCTTACGTCCGGCCCCCAATGAGCAGTTCTTC	CASSLRPAPNEQFF
TRBV6-1	TRBJ1-2	TRBD1	once	TGTGCCAGCAAGTCGGGACAGGTGGGAATGTTGGGCTACACCTTC	CASKSGQVGMLGYTF
TRBV10-3	TRBJ1-2	NA	few	TGTGCCATAAGGGGGTCCGGGGGAGAAGACTATGGCTACACCTTC	CAIRGSGGEDYGYTF
TRBV29-1	TRBJ2-5	NA	few	TGCAGCGTGTTGGGGATTTTAGCCCAAGAGACCCAGTACTTC	CSVLGILAQETQYF
TRBV6-5	TRBJ2-7	NA	NA	TGTGCCAGCAGTTATTCAGGGTCGGCCGAGCAGTACTTC	CASSYSGSAEQYF
TRBV5-6	TRBJ2-7	NA	many	TGTGCCAGCAGCTTGCGGGCACTAGACACCTACGAGCAGTACTTC	CASSLRALDTYEQYF
TRBV20-1	TRBJ2-3	NA	few	TGCAGTGCTAGGCATTCCACAGATACGCAGTATTTT	CSARHSTDTQYF
TRBV28	TRBJ2-5	TRBD2	few	TGTGCCAGCAGTCGGACTAGCGGGGGCCTCGCACGCCAAGAGACCCAGTACTTC	CASSRTSGGLARQETQYF
TRBV5-5	TRBJ2-1	NA	many	TGTGCCAGCAGCTTGGCCCCCCTCTCCTACAATGAGCAGTTCTTC	CASSLAPLSYNEQFF
TRBV5-6	TRBJ2-1	NA	NA	TGTGCCAGCAGCTCGGTCAGGGCGGACTCCTACAATGAGCAGTTCTTC	CASSSVRADSYNEQFF
TRBV10-3	TRBJ2-7	TRBD2	NA	TGTGCCATCAGTGTGTCGTGGCTAGCGGATACCTACGAGCAGTACTTC	CAISVSWLADTYEQYF
TRBV28	TRBJ1-4	NA	NA	TGTACCAGCAGTCCCCCGCCGGGCGTCCATAATGAAAAACTGTTTTTT	CTSSPPPGVHNEKLFF
TRBV18	TRBJ2-5	NA	NA	TGTGCCAGCTCTCGATCCGCGTTTACGGAGACCCAGTACTTC	CASSRSAFTETQYF
TRBV5-5	TRBJ2-1	TRBD2	NA	TGTGCCCGCATCGAATTTAGCGGGAGCTTCCACAATGAGCAGTTCTTC	CARIEFSGSFHNEQFF
TRBV5-1	TRBJ1-1	NA	few	TGCGCCAGCAGCAAAAACGGACAGCTGAACACTGAAGCTTTCTTT	CASSKNGQLNTEAFF
TRBV4-3	TRBJ2-2	NA	NA	TGCGCCAGCAGCCAAGTGACCCTCCGACTAGGAACGAACACCGGGGAGCTGTTTTTT	CASSQVTLRLGTNTGELFF
TRBV7-9	TRBJ2-4	NA	few	TGTGCCAGGGGGGAGTGGACAGACCTTGTAGCCAAAAACATTCAGTACTTC	CARGEWTDLVAKNIQYF
TRBV7-2	TRBJ2-7	NA	few	TGTGCCAGCAGCGCCCAATGGGGGGAGCAGTACTTC	CASSAQWGEQYF
TRBV25-1	TRBJ2-7	NA	few	TGTGCCAGCAGTGAATGGGCCAGATCCGAGCAGTACTTC	CASSEWARSEQYF
TRBV20-1	TRBJ1-4	NA	NA	TGCAGTGCTTTGGAAGGGGGTGGTGAAAAACTGTTTTTT	CSALEGGGEKLFF
TRBV9	TRBJ2-1	TRBD2	NA	TGTGCCAGCAGCGTAGGAGCGGGGGCCAGCAATGAGCAGTTCTTC	CASSVGAGASNEQFF
TRBV6-2/TRBV6-3	TRBJ2-2	NA	NA	TGTGCCAGCAAATCATCCGCTATCGACCCGGAGCTGTTTTTT	CASKSSAIDPELFF
TRBV7-2	TRBJ1-2	NA	many	TGTGCCAGCAGCTTTAGGAACTATGGCTACACCTTC	CASSFRNYGYTF
TRBV4-1	TRBJ2-5	NA	few	TGCGCCAGCAGCCCTAGGGGGGAAGGGGTAAGAGAGACCCAGTACTTC	CASSPRGEGVRETQYF
TRBV7-2	TRBJ2-7	NA	many	TGTGCCAGCAGCTTAGAAGTTTCCCTGCGCGAGCAGTACTTC	CASSLEVSLREQYF
TRBV5-1	TRBJ2-1	TRBD1	NA	TGCGCCAGCAGCTTGCGGGGACAGGGGACGTACAATGAGCAGTTCTTC	CASSLRGQGTYNEQFF
TRBV29-1	TRBJ1-4	NA	few	TGCAGCGTTCGCGGACTAGCTAATGAAAAACTGTTTTTT	CSVRGLANEKLFF
TRBV12-3/TRBV12-4	TRBJ1-1	NA	few	TGTGCCAGCAGTTTTAATGAGAGGACTGAAGCTTTCTTT	CASSFNERTEAFF
TRBV5-1	TRBJ2-5	TRBD2	NA	TGCGCCAGCAGCTTGAAGGTAGGGCGGGAGTCAGAGCAGTACTTC	CASSLKVGRESEQYF
TRBV7-2	TRBJ2-1	NA	few	TGTGCCAGCGGTGGGCCCCCCACCTACAATGAGCAGTTCTTC	CASGGPPTYNEQFF
TRBV28	TRBJ2-7	TRBD2	few	TGTGCCAGCCGTAGAGGCGGGGGGGGCGAGCAGTACTTC	CASRRGGGGEQYF
TRBV30	TRBJ2-3	TRBD2	once	TGTGCCTGGAGTCTCGGGGGAGGGCCGGGTACGCAGTATTTT	CAWSLGGGPGTQYF
TRBV12-3/TRBV12-4	TRBJ2-7	TRBD2	many	TGTGCCAGCAGCCGACGCGGACTAGCGGGAAGGTACGAGCAGTACTTC	CASSRRGLAGRYEQYF
TRBV3-1	TRBJ2-7	NA	NA	TGTGCCAGCAGCCTGTTAAGTTACGGCCTAAGCTCCTACGAGCAGTACTTC	CASSLLSYGLSSYEQYF
TRBV20-1	TRBJ2-7	TRBD2	NA	TGCAGTGCTAGAGCCCCTCCCCGTCCATCTAGCGGTTATCCCTACGAGCAGTACTTC	CSARAPPRPSSGYPYEQYF
TRBV6-2/TRBV6-3	TRBJ2-6	NA	few	TGTGCCAGCACCACTAGCTCTGGGGCCAACGTCCTGACTTTC	CASTTSSGANVLTF
TRBV6-2/TRBV6-3	TRBJ2-7	NA	NA	TGTGCCAGCACGCCGGACCGATTACAGGGCCGTCTCTACGAGCAGTACTTC	CASTPDRLQGRLYEQYF
TRBV27	TRBJ1-6	TRBD1	NA	TGTGCCAGCAGTGGGGACAGACCGTCACCCCTCCACTTT	CASSGDRPSPLHF
TRBV20-1	TRBJ1-6	NA	few	TGCAGTGCTCCGAATGACAGGTCCGATTCACCCCTCCACTTT	CSAPNDRSDSPLHF
TRBV3-1	TRBJ2-7	TRBD2	few	TGTGCCAGCAGCTTGAGGACTAGCCCCCAGGACGAGCAGTACTTC	CASSLRTSPQDEQYF
TRBV9	TRBJ2-5	NA	few	TGTGCCAGCAGCGTAGCGGGCAACCAAGAGACCCAGTACTTC	CASSVAGNQETQYF
TRBV29-1	TRBJ2-7	TRBD1	many	TGCAGCGCCCTCCCGGACAGGCGGCGAGGAGACGAGCAGTACTTC	CSALPDRRRGDEQYF
TRBV12-3/TRBV12-4	TRBJ2-5	NA	few	TGTGCCAGCAGTTATGGGATAGAGACCCAGTACTTC	CASSYGIETQYF
TRBV24-1	TRBJ2-4	NA	NA	TGTGCCACCAGTGATAGTGGCGGCTCCAAAAACATTCAGTACTTC	CATSDSGGSKNIQYF
TRBV20-1	TRBJ2-3	NA	many	TGCAGTGCTAGAGATCCGGCAGGGTTAGGAGATACGCAGTATTTT	CSARDPAGLGDTQYF
TRBV7-2	TRBJ2-7	TRBD1	NA	TGTGCCAGCAGCTCAAACAGGGGTGCGTACAATGAGCAGTACTTC	CASSSNRGAYNEQYF
TRBV7-2	TRBJ2-1	TRBD2	few	TGTGCCAGCAGCTTAGCCTCTAGCGGGAGTAGGAATGAGCAGTTCTTC	CASSLASSGSRNEQFF
TRBV7-6	TRBJ2-2	NA	NA	TGTGCCAGCAGCTTAGCGACGTGGGACCCCCAGAACACCGGGGAGCTGTTTTTT	CASSLATWDPQNTGELFF
TRBV3-1	TRBJ2-5	NA	few	TGTGCCAGCAGCCAAGAACCTAGTTGGGAGACCCAGTACTTC	CASSQEPSWETQYF
TRBV25-1	TRBJ2-7	NA	many	TGTGCCAGCAGTGACTGGGGGGGCACTGGCGAGCAGTACTTC	CASSDWGGTGEQYF
TRBV5-1	TRBJ2-1	NA	NA	TGCGCCAGCAGCTTCCGACCGTCCGCCCCGAATGAGCAGTTCTTC	CASSFRPSAPNEQFF
TRBV7-2	TRBJ2-7	NA	many	TGTGCCAGCAGCCTCGGGACTTCTAACTACGAGCAGTACTTC	CASSLGTSNYEQYF